The 26 T cell receptor beta chains in this list originate from one sample, sequenced in a study of shared clonotypes between healthy human individuals. Sequenced by immunoSEQ multiplex PCR; TCRdb stores in-frame clones only, minus some. The repertoire includes roughly 2 million clones, approximately 95% of them detected once, and 0.13% sits in the top ten. The sample consisted of naive CD4+ T cells sorted from blood. Subset denoted: CD45RA+ positively selected. The receptor source for this set is a young man in good health.

The V call is TRBV5-4, the J call TRBJ1-3; D is uncertain. Trimming left V 3 bases short and J 3 bases short, with 4 bases between. The CDR3 contains 12 residues. The V gene's germline CDR1 is SGHNT and CDR2 YYREEE (reference sequence). The CDR3 reads CASSSFGNTIYF. DNA of the CDR3: TGTGCCAGCAGCTCGTTTGGAAACACCATATATTTT.

As for this clone: A read error may account for a junction end that differs from germline. The sample carries other DNA sequences with the same CDR3. V and J are TRBV5-6 and TRBJ1-3, with D unresolved. The CDR3 sequence is 11 residues long. CDR1 and CDR2 (germline): SGHDT, YYEEEE. The CDR3 loop reads CASSSGNTIYF. The CDR3 nucleotides read TGTGCCAGCAGCTCTGGGAACACCATATATTTT.

V is TRBV30 and J is TRBJ1-2; perhaps TRBD1 as D (5 bases). V was clipped by 1 base and J by 6 bases, with 12 bases between them. CDR1 and CDR2 (germline): GTSNPN, SVGIG (reference sequence). The CDR3 loop spans 13 amino acids. CDR3: CAWSAVRENGYTF. Here the CDR3 DNA reads TGTGCCTGGAGTGCGGTCAGGGAGAATGGCTACACCTTC.

This sequence joins TRBV11-2 and TRBJ2-5; 8 bases map to TRBD1. Germline V gene lookup returns CDR1 SGHAT and CDR2 FQNNGV. The CDR3 is 15 residues long. After removal of 0 bases from V and 2 bases from J, the junction contained 2 bases not matched to a gene. As DNA, the CDR3 is TGTGCCAGCAGCTTAGACGGGACAGGTCAAGAGACCCAGTACTTC. Protein: CASSLDGTGQETQYF.

The V call is TRBV5-6, the J call TRBJ2-3; the D gene is possibly TRBD1 (5 bases). The V end lost 6 bases, the J end lost 5 bases, and 16 bases lay between the germline ends. The CDR3 is 14 residues long. CDR1 is SGHDT, CDR2 YYEEEE, per germline. CDR3 coding DNA: TGTGCCAGCACCCCAGGCAGGGCTAGAGATACGCAGTATTTT. Translated, it gives CASTPGRARDTQYF.

The V gene is TRBV10-3, the J gene TRBJ1-3, with 10 bases fitting TRBD1. The J segment lost 4 bases and the V segment lost 7 bases, leaving 22 bases of the junction unmatched. This CDR3 is built from 20 residues. Germline V gene sequence: CDR1 ENHRY, CDR2 SYGVKD. Here the CDR3 reads CAIKVDPSRDRGFDGNTIYF. The CDR3 DNA reads TGTGCCATCAAGGTGGACCCGTCTAGGGACAGGGGTTTCGACGGAAACACCATATATTTT.

The chain links TRBV25-1 to TRBJ1-1; weak D call: TRBD1 (6 bases). The germline V gene encodes CDR1 MGHDK and CDR2 SYGVNS. V shed 2 bases and J shed 2 bases, with 12 bases lying between them. The CDR3 totals 15 residues. The CDR3 spells CASSEAGQLNTEAFF. The CDR3 bases are TGTGCCAGCAGTGAAGCAGGACAGCTAAACACTGAAGCTTTCTTT.

Turning to this clone: This CDR3 is also generated by other DNA sequences in the sample. This chain joins TRBV18 and TRBJ2-5; D not resolved. The germline V and J ends were trimmed by 2 bases and 5 bases, with 6 bases remaining between them. The CDR3 spans 12 residues. Germline-derived CDR1 and CDR2 are KGHSH and LQKENI. The CDR3 spells CASSPFGETQYF. CDR3 DNA: TGTGCCAGCTCACCATTCGGCGAGACCCAGTACTTC.

The chain links TRBV10-3 to TRBJ1-5; D is ambiguous. Germline CDR1 reads ENHRY; CDR2 reads SYGVKD. V was clipped by 10 bases and J by 1 base, with 14 bases between them. The CDR3 totals 14 residues. DNA of the CDR3: TGTGCCAGCTCTTTGGGTTCAAGCAATCAGCCCCAGCATTTT. This sequence encodes CASSLGSSNQPQHF.

V usage is TRBV5-1 and J usage is TRBJ2-7, with D unresolved. Looked up from germline, CDR1 is SGHRS and CDR2 is YFSETQ. V was cut by 0 bases and J by 0 bases, with 13 bases left in between. The CDR3 covers 16 residues. The CDR3 coding sequence is TGCGCCAGCAGCTTGGACGGTCCTTCTAACTCCTACGAGCAGTACTTC. The encoded protein is CASSLDGPSNSYEQYF.

This CDR3 is CSGLGGGANEQYF. The CDR3 bases are TGCAGCGGCTTGGGCGGGGGGGCCAACGAGCAGTACTTC. The rearrangement joins TRBV29-1 to TRBJ2-7; 9 nucleotides agree with TRBD2. V lost 7 bases to trimming and J lost 5 bases; unmatched junction nucleotides: 9. Germline CDR1 is SQVTM and CDR2 is ANQGSEA. The CDR3 is made up of 13 amino acids.

This chain links TRBV9 with TRBJ2-3; D could derive from TRBD1 or TRBD2 (5 bases each). The CDR3 covers 13 residues. Per germline, CDR1 SGDLS and CDR2 YYNGEE. The V gene lost 7 bases and the J gene lost 0 bases, with 9 bases spanning the gap. CDR3 residues: CASRGSSTDTQYF. CDR3 DNA sequence: TGTGCCAGCCGGGGCTCTAGCACAGATACGCAGTATTTT. Supplemented by reference TRBV9 and TRBJ2-3, the full variable domain reads DSGVTQTPKHLITATGQRVTLRCSPRSGDLSVYWYQQSLDQGLQFLIQYYNGEERAKGNILERFSAQQFPDLHSELNLSSLELGDSALYFCASRGSSTDTQYFGPGTRLTVL.

V and J are TRBV19 and TRBJ1-1; D might be TRBD1 (6 bases). CDR1 LNHDA and CDR2 SQIVND come from the germline V gene (reference sequence). This CDR3 region has 14 residues. V was trimmed by 4 bases and J by 4 bases, leaving 13 bases between them. The CDR3 here is CASSTQQGPTEAFF. The DNA for the CDR3 is TGTGCCAGTAGTACACAACAGGGTCCCACTGAAGCTTTCTTT.

The chain combines TRBV5-5 with TRBJ2-7; 10 bases are a match to TRBD2. The CDR3 contains 15 residues. The V and J ends lost 2 bases and 4 bases, in that order; junction bases with no gene match: 6. CDR1 and CDR2 from the germline V gene are SGHKS and YYEKEE (reference sequence). CDR3 loop: CASSLSASGRYEQYF. As DNA, the CDR3 is TGTGCCAGCAGCTTATCCGCTAGCGGGAGATACGAGCAGTACTTC.

The V and J genes are TRBV28 and TRBJ1-2; possibly TRBD1 for D (6 bases). V lost 6 bases and J lost 8, with 10 bases in between. CDR3 length: 11 amino acids. Germline assignment: CDR1 MDHEN and CDR2 SYDVKM. CDR3 bases: TGTGCCAGCAGAAGACAGGCCGGCTACACCTTC. It translates to CASRRQAGYTF.

This clone was seen a single time. This same CDR3 is encoded by further DNA sequences in the sample. J is TRBJ1-5 and V is TRBV19; D is ambiguous. Per the germline V gene, CDR1 is LNHDA and CDR2 is SQIVND (reference sequence). The CDR3 runs 13 residues. V lost 0 bases to trimming and J lost 6 bases, with 6 bases between them. CDR3 DNA: TGTGCCAGTAGTATAGAAGGGAGTCAGCCCCAGCATTTT. It translates to CASSIEGSQPQHF.

This clone has just a few counts. The CDR3 reads CASSVRDISYNEQFF. The CDR3 nucleotides read TGTGCCAGCAGCGTCCGGGACATTAGCTACAATGAGCAGTTCTTC. The rearrangement links TRBV9 to TRBJ2-1, with D possibly being TRBD1 (6 bases). This CDR3 comprises 15 residues. The V gene's germline CDR1 is SGDLS and CDR2 YYNGEE. Trimming removed 2 bases at V and 3 bases at J, with 12 bases between. Using reference TRBV9 and TRBJ2-1 for the parts outside the CDR3, the full variable domain is DSGVTQTPKHLITATGQRVTLRCSPRSGDLSVYWYQQSLDQGLQFLIQYYNGEERAKGNILERFSAQQFPDLHSELNLSSLELGDSALYFCASSVRDISYNEQFFGPGTRLTVL.

J is TRBJ2-7 and V is TRBV6-1, with D unclear. Between the trimmed V and J ends, which lost 3 bases and 2 bases, there was a span of 14 bases. This CDR3 region has 15 residues. Germline V CDR1 and CDR2: MNHNS, SASEGT. Here the CDR3 DNA reads TGTGCCAGCAGTGAGTCTGTAATACCAACCTACGAGCAGTACTTC. Translating gives CASSESVIPTYEQYF.

Of note for this clone: Other nucleotide sequences from this sample produce the same CDR3. The V and J genes are TRBV5-1 and TRBJ2-3; no clear D gene. V dropped 0 bases and J dropped 2 bases, with 4 bases sitting between them. Germline CDR1 and CDR2: SGHRS and YFSETQ. This CDR3 is built from 13 residues. CDR3 nucleotide sequence: TGCGCCAGCAGCTTGGGGCCCACAGATACGCAGTATTTT. The encoded protein is CASSLGPTDTQYF. The full variable domain, completed using reference TRBV5-1 and TRBJ2-3, is KAGVTQTPRYLIKTRGQQVTLSCSPISGHRSVSWYQQTPGQGLQFLFEYFSETQRNKGNFPGRFSGRQFSNSRSEMNVSTLELGDSALYLCASSLGPTDTQYFGPGTRLTVL.

V and J are TRBV4-1 and TRBJ1-1; D may be TRBD1 (6 bases). The CDR3 runs to 20 residues. V lost 1 base, J lost 6 bases, and 30 bases lay in between. Germline V gene lookup returns CDR1 MGHRA and CDR2 YSYEKL. The CDR3 DNA follows: TGCGCCAGCAGCCAAGCGCTTAAAGATCGCCGCCAGGGGATGACGGCTGAAGCTTTCTTT. Translating it yields CASSQALKDRRQGMTAEAFF.

The CDR3 sequence is CASSRRALSYNEQFF. CDR3 nucleotides: TGTGCCAGCAGCAGGAGGGCCCTCTCCTACAATGAGCAGTTCTTC. V and J are TRBV2 and TRBJ2-1, with D possibly matching TRBD2 (6 bases). There are 15 residues in the CDR3. V lost 6 bases, J lost 0 bases, and 12 bases lay in between. Germline V CDR1 and CDR2: SNHLY, FYNNEI.

Points on this clone: A much larger clone differs from this one at a single base, so this may be a read error. This sequence joins TRBV7-8 and TRBJ1-6; unclear D gene. Germline assignment: CDR1 SGHVS and CDR2 FQNEAQ. The CDR3 sequence is 14 residues long. CDR3 region: CASSLFSGNSSLHF. DNA of the CDR3: TGTGCCAGCAGCTTATTTTCGGGGAATTCATCCCTCCACTTT.

The J gene is TRBJ1-2, the V gene TRBV30; D remains unclear. V shed 2 bases and J shed 0 bases, with 10 bases lying between them. Looked up from germline, CDR1 is GTSNPN and CDR2 is SVGIG (reference sequence). The CDR3 is 14 amino acids. CDR3 region: CAWSTGVANYGYTF. The CDR3 coding sequence is TGTGCCTGGAGTACTGGGGTGGCTAACTATGGCTACACCTTC. The whole variable domain, remainder taken from reference TRBV30 and TRBJ1-2, is SQTIHQWPATLVQPVGSPLSLECTVEGTSNPNLYWYRQAAGRGLQLLFYSVGIGQISSEVPQNLSASRPQDRQFILSSKKLLLSDSGFYLCAWSTGVANYGYTFGSGTRLTVV.

On this clone: The sample holds other DNA sequences that translate to the same CDR3. CDR3 nucleotide sequence: TGCGCCAGCAGCTCTTACGGGCAAGGATACGAGCAGTACTTC. Translated, it gives CASSSYGQGYEQYF. The chain links TRBV5-1 to TRBJ2-7; D remains ambiguous. The CDR3 sequence is 14 residues long. Germline V gene sequence: CDR1 SGHRS, CDR2 YFSETQ. V shed 3 bases and J shed 4 bases, with 14 bases lying between them. Variable domain in full (rest from reference TRBV5-1 and TRBJ2-7): KAGVTQTPRYLIKTRGQQVTLSCSPISGHRSVSWYQQTPGQGLQFLFEYFSETQRNKGNFPGRFSGRQFSNSRSEMNVSTLELGDSALYLCASSSYGQGYEQYFGPGTRLTVT.

V usage is TRBV7-8 and J usage is TRBJ2-7; D possibly corresponds to TRBD1 (5 bases). V was shortened by 5 bases and J by 2 bases, with 10 bases between the two germline ends. Germline CDR1 and CDR2: SGHVS and FQNEAQ. The CDR3 is made up of 13 amino acids. CDR3 residues: CASSISRAYEQYF. CDR3 DNA: TGTGCCAGCAGCATTAGCAGGGCCTACGAGCAGTACTTC.

The V call is TRBV10-2, the J call TRBJ2-3; D remains ambiguous. Germline CDR1 reads WSHSY; CDR2 reads SAAADI. The CDR3 has 14 amino acids. V lost 7 bases, J lost 1 base, and 12 bases lay in between. The CDR3 DNA reads TGCGCCAGCATATTCGGTGGGGGCACAGATACGCAGTATTTT. This encodes CASIFGGGTDTQYF.